In its sample, the clone carrying this TCR beta chain was seen a few times. Its antigen is still unknown. This sample is part of a study of beta chain features in type 1 diabetes. General study results and limits: PCR could preferentially amplify shorter templates, alike in patients and controls.

V shed 5 bases and J shed 7 bases, with 18 bases lying between them. The CDR3 has 14 residues. The germline gives CDR1 SGHVS, CDR2 FQNEAQ. The isolated RNA, all of it, was reverse transcribed, so expressed TCRB transcripts were what got sequenced. Produced via immunoSEQ multiplex PCR; TCRdb's table is partial and in-frame only. Among about 320,000 clones listed, around 15% were seen once. Input material: central memory CD4+ T cells from blood. The chain employs TRBV7-8 and TRBJ2-7, with D possibly matching TRBD2 (7 bases). The clonotype originates from a man aged 25 to 40 in good health. CDR3 loop: CASSRGAWDGEQYV. The CDR3 nucleotides are TGTGCCAGCAGCCGGGGGGCCTGGGACGGGGAGCAGTACGTC.